These T cell receptor beta chains were read from a single sample in a study of tumor and adjacent non-tumor tissue in lung cancer. Each CDR3 protein is one row after TCRdb ran MiXCR on the multiplex PCR reads. The table lists about 110,000 distinct CDR3 sequences, 60% to 65% of them singletons, with 19% in the top ten. Sequenced: distant non-tumor lung tissue. These receptors were collected from a man in his 60s with non-small cell lung cancer. Each CDR3 is given with its conserved first and last residue. The order of the fields is CDR3 length, V gene, CDR3 protein.

cdr3_length: 14; v_call: TRBV4-3; cdr3_aa: CASSQDLYRETQYF
cdr3_length: 13; v_call: TRBV6-1; cdr3_aa: CASSVSLSYEQYF
cdr3_length: 14; v_call: TRBV11-3; cdr3_aa: CASSAGRSFYEQYF
cdr3_length: 17; v_call: TRBV11-2; cdr3_aa: CASSKHLAGLPSYEQYF
cdr3_length: 16; v_call: TRBV10-1; cdr3_aa: CASSESSWGAPFVQYF
cdr3_length: 19; v_call: TRBV28; cdr3_aa: CASRDSGLAGCQTLYEQYF
cdr3_length: 12; v_call: TRBV6-5; cdr3_aa: CTSSQTSGEQFF
cdr3_length: 14; v_call: TRBV12-3/TRBV12-4; cdr3_aa: CASCPTGVNTEASF
cdr3_length: 16; v_call: TRBV5-6; cdr3_aa: CVSSLAGPAYLDTQYF
cdr3_length: 16; v_call: TRBV4-2; cdr3_aa: CASSQEGGSRGDEQYF
cdr3_length: 16; v_call: TRBV29-1; cdr3_aa: CSVEDLDSWSENIQYF
cdr3_length: 12; v_call: TRBV29-1; cdr3_aa: CSAKRGATEAFF
cdr3_length: 13; v_call: TRBV6-1; cdr3_aa: CASSELAGGPTYF
cdr3_length: 16; v_call: TRBV4-1; cdr3_aa: CASTQVRTPRNTEAFF